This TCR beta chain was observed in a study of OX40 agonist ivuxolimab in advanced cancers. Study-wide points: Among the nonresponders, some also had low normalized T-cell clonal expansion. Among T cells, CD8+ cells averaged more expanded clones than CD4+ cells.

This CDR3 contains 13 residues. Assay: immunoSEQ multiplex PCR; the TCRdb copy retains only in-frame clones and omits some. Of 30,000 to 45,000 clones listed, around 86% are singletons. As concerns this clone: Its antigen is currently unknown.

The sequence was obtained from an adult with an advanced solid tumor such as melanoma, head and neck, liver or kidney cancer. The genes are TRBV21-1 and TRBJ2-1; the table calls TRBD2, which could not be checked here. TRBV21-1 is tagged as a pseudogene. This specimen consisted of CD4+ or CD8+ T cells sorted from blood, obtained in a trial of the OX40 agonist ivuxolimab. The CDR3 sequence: CARTSGRGNEQFF. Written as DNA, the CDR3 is TGTGCCAGGACTAGCGGGAGAGGGAATGAGCAGTTCTTC.